This T cell receptor (beta chain) was recorded in a study of blood T cell repertoires in COVID-19. Cohort assignment relied on participant-reported clinical history. This CDR3 has 13 residues. The junction had 8 bases not matched to a gene; V was cut back by 10 bases and J by 4 bases. Germline V gene lookup returns CDR1 MDHEN and CDR2 SYDVKM. Assay: immunoSEQ multiplex PCR; the TCRdb copy retains only in-frame clones and omits some. The sample lists around 250,000 clones; roughly 82% were seen once. Specimen: PBMCs or T cells enriched from blood (not recorded which). The TCR sequence derives from a woman aged 50 to 60 who had recovered from COVID-19. The rearrangement uses TRBV28 and TRBJ1-2, with TRBD1 matching over 8 bases. CDR3 loop: CAIASDRAYGYTF. DNA of the CDR3: TGTGCCATCGCCTCGGACAGGGCCTATGGCTACACCTTC.